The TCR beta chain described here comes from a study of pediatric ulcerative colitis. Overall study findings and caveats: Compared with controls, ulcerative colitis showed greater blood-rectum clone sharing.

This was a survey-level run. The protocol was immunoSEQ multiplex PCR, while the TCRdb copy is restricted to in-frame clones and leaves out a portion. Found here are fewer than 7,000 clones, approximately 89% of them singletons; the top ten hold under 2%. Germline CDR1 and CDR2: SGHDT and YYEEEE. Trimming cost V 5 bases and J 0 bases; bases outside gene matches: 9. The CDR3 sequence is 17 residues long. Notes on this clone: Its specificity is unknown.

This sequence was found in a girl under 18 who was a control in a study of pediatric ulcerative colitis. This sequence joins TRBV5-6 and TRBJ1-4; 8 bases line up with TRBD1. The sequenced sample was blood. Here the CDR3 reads CASRKTGGGATNEKLFF. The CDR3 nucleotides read TGTGCCAGCAGAAAAACAGGGGGAGGGGCAACTAATGAAAAACTGTTTTTT.